The source of this T cell receptor beta chain is a study of shared clonotypes between healthy human individuals. Whole-study results and caveats: The researchers took only blood, and tissue repertoires probably look different. Among non-shared clonotypes, generation probabilities were lower than among those shared by all four donors.

It was CD45RO-negative cells, positively selected for CCR7, that made up naive CD8 cells, with terminally differentiated effector memory CD45RA+ cells excluded. Details on this clone: Its antigen is unknown.

The assay was immunoSEQ multiplex PCR, and TCRdb's table has in-frame clones only and misses some. The sample includes about 580,000 clones, more than 95% seen only once; the top ten take 0.3% to 0.35%. Sequencing was carried out using naive CD8+ T cells sorted from blood. The source is a man aged 30-40 years in good health.

The CDR3 here is CASSQGWGIEETQYF. CDR3 DNA: TGTGCCAGCAGCCAAGGTTGGGGCATTGAAGAGACCCAGTACTTC. The chain recombines TRBV14 with TRBJ2-5, with D maybe TRBD1 (5 bases). CDR3 length: 15 amino acids. CDR1 SGHDN and CDR2 FVKESK come from the germline V gene. Trimming left V 1 base short and J 3 bases short, with 12 bases between.